Shown below are 5 T cell receptor beta chains from a single sample sequenced in a study of T-cell reconstitution after alpha-beta-depleted transplantation in children. Construction of the TCRbeta library involved unique molecular identifiers. TCRdb itself ran the PCR reads through MiXCR, one entry per CDR3 protein. Of 330,000 or so distinct CDR3 sequences listed, 10% were seen once; the top ten hold around 7.5%. The sample in question was PBMCs, obtained before TCRalphabeta/CD19-depleted stem cell transplant. These receptors came from a boy in the first two years of life with acute myeloid leukemia, due to receive a stem cell transplant.

This clonotype was seen ten or more times. The V call is TRBV6-5, the J call TRBJ1-4; 7 nucleotides line up with TRBD1. Germline V gives CDR1 MNHEY, CDR2 SVGAGI. V lost 4 bases, J lost 8 bases, and 4 bases stayed unmatched. CDR3 length: 13 amino acids. In DNA, the CDR3 is TGTGCCAGCAGTTCTGGGACAGACGAAAAACTGTTTTTT. Encoded protein: CASSSGTDEKLFF.

The chain is built from TRBV12-3 or TRBV12-4 and TRBJ2-1; D gene unclear. The length of the CDR3 is 11 residues. Trimming shortened V by 5 bases and J by 9 bases, and 8 bases separated the two germline ends. The CDR3: CASSHPTEQFF. In DNA form, the CDR3 reads TGTGCCAGCAGTCACCCTACTGAGCAGTTCTTC.

This clonotype was counted only a few times. This chain joins TRBV7-9 and TRBJ2-1; no firm D call. V was pared by 7 bases and J by 3 bases, with 13 bases between. The germline V gene encodes CDR1 SEHNR and CDR2 FQNEAQ (reference sequence). The CDR3 covers 14 residues. In DNA, the CDR3 is TGTGCCAGCACCCCGGCAGGCTTCTACAATGAGCAGTTCTTC. Amino acids: CASTPAGFYNEQFF.

This clonotype came up many times. The chain has TRBV5-1 and TRBJ2-5; TRBD1 is a possible D gene (5 bases). Germline V gives CDR1 SGHRS, CDR2 YFSETQ. V was clipped by 2 bases and J by 0 bases, with 8 bases between them. This CDR3 is 14 amino acids long. CDR3 sequence reads: CASSLLQDQETQYF. CDR3 bases: TGCGCCAGCAGCTTATTACAGGACCAAGAGACCCAGTACTTC. Together with reference TRBV5-1 and TRBJ2-5, the CDR3 gives the full variable domain: KAGVTQTPRYLIKTRGQQVTLSCSPISGHRSVSWYQQTPGQGLQFLFEYFSETQRNKGNFPGRFSGRQFSNSRSEMNVSTLELGDSALYLCASSLLQDQETQYFGPGTRLLVL.

The V and J genes are TRBV30 and TRBJ1-1; 10 nucleotides align to TRBD1. In germline, CDR1 is GTSNPN, CDR2 SVGIG (reference sequence). Germline trimming cut 0 bases from V and 1 base from J; bases unmatched to any gene: 20. There are 21 residues in the CDR3. CDR3 amino acids: CAWSVKEWYIGTGVPNTEAFF. In DNA form, the CDR3 reads TGTGCCTGGAGTGTAAAAGAGTGGTATATAGGGACAGGGGTCCCGAACACTGAAGCTTTCTTT.